The entry below gives a single TCR beta chain sequence along with its context. Its antigen is currently unknown. The sample belongs to a study of T cell responses to AZD1222 COVID-19 vaccine. Study in general: Researchers grouped second doses given at about 4 or about 12 weeks into one pool. Overall study results and limits: Spike-specific TCR repertoires showed rising breadth and depth after two AZD1222 doses. It was only a handful of AZD1222 recipients who were seropositive at baseline. Females made up more of the donors, who were largely white British, and clonal diversity may have come out too low.

The table came from immunoSEQ multiplex PCR; TCRdb's copy has only in-frame clones and leaves some out. Here the sample spans 130,000 or so clones, approximately 94% being singletons. V lost 1 base, J lost 14 bases, and 2 bases stayed unmatched. The CDR3 is 12 amino acids. Germline V gene data show CDR1 as LGHDT and CDR2 as YNNKEL (reference sequence). Sequences were derived from peripheral blood, sampled on day 0 of AZD1222 vaccination. This TCR was sampled from an adult in good health. The chain uses TRBV3-1 (or the pseudogene TRBV3-2) and TRBJ1-6; TRBD1 aligns across 7 bases. CDR3 sequence (DNA): TGTGCCAGCAGCCAAGTGGACAGGTCCCTCCACTTT. It encodes CASSQVDRSLHF.